This T cell receptor (beta chain) was captured by sequencing in a study of T cell clonotyping in hematopoietic cell transplantation. Study context: Cytoreduction preceded collection of pretransplant recipient samples. Study observations and caveats: Graft donor and pretransplant recipient Inverse Simpson Index values predicted broader posttransplant TCR diversity. Recipient TCR diversity dropped after transplant; expanded clonotypes rose from day 30 to 180.

Regarding this clone: Its specificity is not known.

The V and J ends lost 0 bases and 0 bases respectively, with 7 bases between them. The germline gives CDR1 SGDLS, CDR2 YYNGEE. The CDR3 has 14 residues. Some clones are missing from TCRdb's copy, which holds only in-frame ones; the method was immunoSEQ multiplex PCR. Found here are some 26,000 clones, roughly 84% of them singletons; the top ten hold less than 2%. Time point: recipient sample about 28 days before transplant, after cytoreduction. Recipients were bled about 28 days pretransplant and at posttransplant days 30, 100, 180. The sequenced sample was peripheral blood mononuclear cells, obtained before stem cell transplant. This receptor was identified in a man aged 35-49 years with acute myeloid leukemia. Some clones in this sample may be carry-over from other donors' samples. The genes are TRBV9 and TRBJ2-7; D unclear. The CDR3 region is CASSVGPLSYEQYF. The CDR3 coding sequence is TGTGCCAGCAGCGTAGGGCCCCTCTCCTACGAGCAGTACTTC.